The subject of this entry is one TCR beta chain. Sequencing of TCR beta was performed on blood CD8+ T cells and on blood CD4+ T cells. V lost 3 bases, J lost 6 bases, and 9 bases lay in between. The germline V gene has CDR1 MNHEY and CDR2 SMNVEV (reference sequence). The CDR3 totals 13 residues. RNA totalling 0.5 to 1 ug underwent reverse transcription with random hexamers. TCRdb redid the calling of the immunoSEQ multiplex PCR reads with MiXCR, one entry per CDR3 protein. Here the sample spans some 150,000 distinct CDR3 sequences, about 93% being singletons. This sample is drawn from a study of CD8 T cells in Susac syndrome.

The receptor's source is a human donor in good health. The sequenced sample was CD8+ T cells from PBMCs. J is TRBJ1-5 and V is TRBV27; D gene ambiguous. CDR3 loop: CASSLGPFQPQHF. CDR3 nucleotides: TGTGCCAGCAGTTTGGGTCCTTTTCAGCCCCAGCATTTT.